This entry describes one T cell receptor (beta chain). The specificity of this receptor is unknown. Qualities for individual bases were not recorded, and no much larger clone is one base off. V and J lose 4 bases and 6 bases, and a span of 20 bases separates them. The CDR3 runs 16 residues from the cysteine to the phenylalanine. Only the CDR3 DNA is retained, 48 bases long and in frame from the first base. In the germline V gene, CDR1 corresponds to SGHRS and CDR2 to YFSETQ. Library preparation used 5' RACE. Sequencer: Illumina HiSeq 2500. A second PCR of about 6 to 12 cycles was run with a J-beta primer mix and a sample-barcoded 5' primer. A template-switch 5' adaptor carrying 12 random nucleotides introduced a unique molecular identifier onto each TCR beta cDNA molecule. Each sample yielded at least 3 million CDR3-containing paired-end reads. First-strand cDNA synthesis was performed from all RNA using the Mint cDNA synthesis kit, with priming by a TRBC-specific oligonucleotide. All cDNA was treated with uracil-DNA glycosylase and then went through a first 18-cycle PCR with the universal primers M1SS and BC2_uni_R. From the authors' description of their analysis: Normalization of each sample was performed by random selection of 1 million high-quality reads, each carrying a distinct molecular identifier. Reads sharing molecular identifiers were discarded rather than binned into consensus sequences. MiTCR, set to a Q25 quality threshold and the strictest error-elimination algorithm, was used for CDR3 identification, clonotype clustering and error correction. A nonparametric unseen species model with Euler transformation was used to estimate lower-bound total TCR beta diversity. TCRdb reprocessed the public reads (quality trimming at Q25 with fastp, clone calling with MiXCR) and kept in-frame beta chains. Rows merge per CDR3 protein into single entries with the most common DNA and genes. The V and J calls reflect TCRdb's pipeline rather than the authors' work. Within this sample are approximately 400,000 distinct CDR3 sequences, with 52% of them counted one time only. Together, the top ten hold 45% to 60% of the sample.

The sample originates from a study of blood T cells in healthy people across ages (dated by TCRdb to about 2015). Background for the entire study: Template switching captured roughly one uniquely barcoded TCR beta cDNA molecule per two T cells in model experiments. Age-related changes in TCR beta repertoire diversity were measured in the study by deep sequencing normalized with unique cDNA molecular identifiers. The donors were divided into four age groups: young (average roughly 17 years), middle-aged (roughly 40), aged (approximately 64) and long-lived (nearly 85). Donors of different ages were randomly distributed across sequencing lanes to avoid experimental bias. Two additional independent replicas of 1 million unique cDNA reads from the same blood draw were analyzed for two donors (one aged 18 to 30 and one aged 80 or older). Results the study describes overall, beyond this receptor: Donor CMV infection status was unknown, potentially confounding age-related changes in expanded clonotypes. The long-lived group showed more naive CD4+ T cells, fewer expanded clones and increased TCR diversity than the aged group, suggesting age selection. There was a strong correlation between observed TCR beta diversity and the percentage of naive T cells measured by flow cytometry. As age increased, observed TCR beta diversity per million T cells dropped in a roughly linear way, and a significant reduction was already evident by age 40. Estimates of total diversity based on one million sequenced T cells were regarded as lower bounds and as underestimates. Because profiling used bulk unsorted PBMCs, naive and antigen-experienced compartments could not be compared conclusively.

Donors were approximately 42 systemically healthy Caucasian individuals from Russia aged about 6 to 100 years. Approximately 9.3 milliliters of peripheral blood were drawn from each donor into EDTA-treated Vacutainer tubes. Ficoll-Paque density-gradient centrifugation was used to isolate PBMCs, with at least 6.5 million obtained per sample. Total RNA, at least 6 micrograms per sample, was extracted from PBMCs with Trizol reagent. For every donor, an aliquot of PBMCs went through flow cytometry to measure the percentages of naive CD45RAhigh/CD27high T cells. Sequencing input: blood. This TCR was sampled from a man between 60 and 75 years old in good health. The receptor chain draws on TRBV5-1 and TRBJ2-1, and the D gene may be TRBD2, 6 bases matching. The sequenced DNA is TGCGCCAGCAGCATTTTAGCGGTCCGCGCGCTCAATGAGCAGTTCTTC. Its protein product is CASSILAVRALNEQFF.